Listed below are T cell receptor beta chains from one sample, sequenced in a study of blood T cell repertoires in COVID-19. Profiled with immunoSEQ multiplex PCR; TCRdb holds only in-frame clones, not every one. The sample carries fewer than 450,000 clones, approximately 89% recorded once. The sample consisted of peripheral blood. The receptor source for this set is a woman aged 18-30 years who had recovered from COVID-19. CDR3s include the opening cysteine and the closing phenylalanine or tryptophan. The D gene is left open where the match is weak. Size values are once, few and many counts, or a class for expanded clones, and some rows have none.

length	D	J	size	V	DNA	CDR3
11	-	TRBJ2-5	-	TRBV30	TGTGCCTGGGGCAACCAAGAGACCCAGTACTTC	CAWGNQETQYF
16	TRBD2	TRBJ2-5	-	TRBV2	TGTGCCAGCAAAGGACTAGCGGGAGTTCTTCAAGAGACCCAGTACTTC	CASKGLAGVLQETQYF
13	TRBD2	TRBJ2-1	once	TRBV7-2	TGTGCCAGCAGCCCACAGCGGGGGGATGAGCAGTTCTTC	CASSPQRGDEQFF
15	-	TRBJ1-6	-	TRBV9	TGTGCCAGCAGCCCGACACCGAACCCAAATTCACCCCTCCACTTT	CASSPTPNPNSPLHF
15	TRBD1	TRBJ1-5	-	TRBV27	TGTGCCAGCAGTCTAGACAGGGGAGTCGGACAGCCCCAGCATTTT	CASSLDRGVGQPQHF
17	TRBD1	TRBJ2-3	once	TRBV5-1	TGCGCCAGCAGCTTGGTGACAGGGGCCATCTTCACAGATACGCAGTATTTT	CASSLVTGAIFTDTQYF
18	TRBD1	TRBJ1-6	few	TRBV27	TGTGCCAGCAGTTTATCCCGGACAGGGGCCTCCGTAATTTCACCCCTCCACTTT	CASSLSRTGASVISPLHF
13	-	TRBJ1-1	-	TRBV10-3	TGTGCCATCAGAGGACTGGGGTACACTGAAGCTTTCTTT	CAIRGLGYTEAFF
13	-	TRBJ1-5	-	TRBV27	TGTGCCAGCAGTTTGGTGGCGGGTCAGCCCCAGCATTTT	CASSLVAGQPQHF
18	-	TRBJ1-6	-	TRBV5-6	TGTGCCAGCAGCCGAAGGGTGGGGGCTCATTCCTATAATTCACCCCTCCACTTT	CASSRRVGAHSYNSPLHF
13	-	TRBJ1-2	-	TRBV19	TGTGCCAGTAGTATTCGCGGGAACTATGGCTACACCTTC	CASSIRGNYGYTF
14	-	TRBJ1-2	-	TRBV7-6	TGTGCCAGCAGCCCCGGGGGAGCAAACTATGGCTACACCTTC	CASSPGGANYGYTF
15	-	TRBJ1-1	-	TRBV27	TGTGCCAGCCGAATTTACCATGAACAGGACACTGAAGCTTTCTTT	CASRIYHEQDTEAFF